Below, one T cell receptor beta chain is given with its context. As yet, its antigen is unknown. The sample originates from a study of HIV-infected patients and healthy controls. Findings of the study overall: CDR3 sharing between individuals was lower in HIV-infected patients than in healthy controls.

Around 450 ng RNA was reverse transcribed with alpha and beta constant-region primers. Using multiplexing indices, alpha and beta chain libraries were generated apart by chain-specific third strand synthesis. Each CDR3 protein is one row after TCRdb ran MiXCR on the 5' RACE reads. The sample shows over 15,000 distinct CDR3 sequences, 5.5% of them seen only once. Germline V gene sequence: CDR1 SGHDN, CDR2 FVKESK. This CDR3 has 14 amino acids. Trimming stripped 5 bases from V and 4 bases from J, with 13 bases between. No cell fractionation was done, so the repertoire covers all unsorted peripheral blood T cells.

This clonotype was sampled from an adult in good health. The sequenced material came from blood. The chain carries TRBV14 and TRBJ2-3; TRBD1 might be the D (5 bases). CDR3 sequence: CASSGELGADTQYF. In DNA form, the CDR3 reads TGTGCCAGCAGCGGGGAATTAGGGGCAGATACGCAGTATTTT.